What follows describes a single TCR beta chain. Antigen specificity is unknown. The sample contains more than one DNA sequence encoding this CDR3. Sequencing was performed with immunoSEQ multiplex PCR; in TCRdb, only in-frame clones are kept and a portion is missing. Here the sample spans 700,000 or so clones, around 72% being singletons. This sample stems from a study of shared clonotypes between healthy human individuals. About the study: Each donor's CD4 naive and CD4 memory cells filled three plates apiece, CD8 naive two, and CD8 memory one. Findings and caveats of the study: Shared clonotypes: approximately 4.5% naive CD4, around 3.5% naive CD8, over 2% memory CD4, over 0.3% memory CD8. Across subsets, estimated richness was generally greater for naive than for memory populations.

The donors, healthy adults who were HIV-negative, had experienced no recent acute infections or vaccinations. This CDR3 spans 15 amino acids. Germline CDR1 is LGHNA and CDR2 is YNFKEQ. With 1 base clipped from V and 5 bases from J, the junction kept 0 bases outside the gene matches. This TCR derives from a woman under 40 in good health. The sequenced material came from memory CD4+ T cells sorted from blood. Stated subset: CD45RA-negative fraction. This chain uses TRBV4-2 with TRBJ1-6; 9 nucleotides agree with TRBD1. In nucleotides, the CDR3 is TGTGCCAGCAGCCAAGGGGACAGGGATAATTCACCCCTCCACTTT. Amino acid sequence: CASSQGDRDNSPLHF.